Each of the 21 T cell receptor beta chains below was sequenced from the same sample in a study of blood T cell repertoires in COVID-19. The repertoire was sequenced with immunoSEQ multiplex PCR; TCRdb's copy has only in-frame clones and lacks some. Of some 67,000 clones in the sample, 85% to 90% were seen once. The sequenced sample consisted of peripheral blood. These receptors were collected from a man over 45 with active COVID-19.

The chain carries TRBV6-6 and TRBJ1-2; 9 nucleotides match TRBD1. The germline V gene encodes CDR1 MNHNY and CDR2 SVGAGI (reference sequence). This CDR3 is built from 16 residues. V shed 6 bases and J 1 base; nucleotides not matched to a gene: 9. CDR3: CASRTTTGGNNYGYTF. CDR3 DNA sequence: TGTGCCAGCAGGACTACAACAGGGGGCAATAACTATGGCTACACCTTC.

The chain is built from TRBV2 and TRBJ1-2; TRBD1 is a possible D gene (6 bases). CDR3 length: 15 amino acids. Trimming cost V 7 bases and J 3 bases, with 18 bases left between them. Germline CDR1 and CDR2: SNHLY and FYNNEI. The CDR3 reads CASKGDKFRHYGYTF. CDR3 DNA sequence: TGTGCCAGCAAGGGGGATAAGTTCAGGCACTATGGCTACACCTTC. Full variable domain (missing parts from reference TRBV2 and TRBJ1-2): EPEVTQTPSHQVTQMGQEVILRCVPISNHLYFYWYRQILGQKVEFLVSFYNNEISEKSEIFDDQFSVERPDGSNFTLKIRSTKLEDSAMYFCASKGDKFRHYGYTFGSGTRLTVV.

This clone was seen only once. The genes are TRBV7-2 and TRBJ1-1; D ambiguous. This CDR3 has 13 amino acids. Trimming removed 2 bases at V and 4 bases at J, with 8 bases between. Per the germline V gene, CDR1 is SGHTA and CDR2 is FQGNSA. The CDR3 loop is CASSLFISTEAFF. As DNA, the CDR3 is TGTGCCAGCAGCTTATTCATCAGCACTGAAGCTTTCTTT.

The V and J genes are TRBV18 and TRBJ2-7; 7 bases line up with TRBD1. The germline CDR1 and CDR2 sequences are KGHSH and LQKENI. The CDR3 contains 15 residues. Trimming at V came to 2 bases and at J to 4 bases, leaving 8 bases not matched to a gene. The CDR3 DNA follows: TGTGCCAGCTCACCAGGTCCAGGGGGAACTTACGAGCAGTACTTC. Amino acids: CASSPGPGGTYEQYF.

This sequence joins TRBV5-1 and TRBJ2-2, with D unresolved. Germline values: CDR1 SGHRS, CDR2 YFSETQ. This CDR3 spans 13 amino acids. Trimming took off 0 bases at V and 5 bases at J, with 5 bases between the two ends. The CDR3 here is CASSLGGTGELFF. The CDR3 bases are TGCGCCAGCAGCTTGGGAGGAACCGGGGAGCTGTTTTTT. Supplemented by reference TRBV5-1 and TRBJ2-2, the full variable domain reads KAGVTQTPRYLIKTRGQQVTLSCSPISGHRSVSWYQQTPGQGLQFLFEYFSETQRNKGNFPGRFSGRQFSNSRSEMNVSTLELGDSALYLCASSLGGTGELFFGEGSRLTVL.

The chain recombines TRBV6-5 with TRBJ2-1; D might be TRBD2 (6 bases). The germline V and J ends were trimmed by 2 bases and 7 bases, with 18 bases remaining between them. CDR1 and CDR2 from the germline V gene are MNHEY and SVGAGI. This CDR3 contains 16 residues. CDR3 in DNA: TGTGCCAGCAGTTACAGGGAATGGGGGGAATTTAATGAGCAGTTCTTC. It specifies CASSYREWGEFNEQFF.

The gene calls are TRBV4-3 and TRBJ1-2; tentative D call: TRBD1 (6 bases). Germline V gives CDR1 LGHNA, CDR2 YSLEER. Trimming took off 0 bases at V and 5 bases at J, with 13 bases between the two ends. The CDR3 spans 15 residues. CDR3 bases: TGCGCCAGCAGCCAAGATTATGGGACATTTTATGGCTACACCTTC. Translation gives CASSQDYGTFYGYTF.

J is TRBJ2-4 and V is TRBV6-6; D might be TRBD1 (5 bases). Trimming shortened V by 2 bases and J by 0 bases, and 11 bases separated the two germline ends. The CDR3 is made up of 16 amino acids. The germline V gene encodes CDR1 MNHNY and CDR2 SVGAGI (reference sequence). The CDR3 loop is CASSYNPGLAKNIQYF. DNA of the CDR3: TGTGCCAGCAGTTACAATCCAGGGCTAGCCAAAAACATTCAGTACTTC.

The rearrangement uses TRBV5-1 and TRBJ2-3; TRBD2 agrees at 10 bases. J lost 6 bases, V lost 0 bases, and 7 bases had no gene match. CDR3 length: 16 amino acids. Germline V gene data show CDR1 as SGHRS and CDR2 as YFSETQ. CDR3 residues: CASSLGGSSGSDTQYF. The CDR3 nucleotides are TGCGCCAGCAGCTTGGGGGGGTCTAGCGGGAGTGATACGCAGTATTTT.

The rearrangement uses TRBV25-1 and TRBJ1-1, with TRBD1 as a possible D gene (6 bases). This CDR3 contains 13 residues. Between the trimmed V and J ends, which lost 7 bases and 5 bases, there was a span of 14 bases. Per germline, CDR1 MGHDK and CDR2 SYGVNS. The CDR3 coding sequence is TGTGCCAGCAATAAACAGGGAGAGACTGAAGCTTTCTTT. The encoded protein is CASNKQGETEAFF.

The V gene is TRBV7-2, the J gene TRBJ2-1; weak D call: TRBD2 (5 bases). The V end lost 6 bases, the J end lost 6 bases, and 12 bases lay between the germline ends. The CDR3 runs 13 residues. The germline gives CDR1 SGHTA, CDR2 FQGNSA. CDR3 nucleotide sequence: TGTGCCAGCAGTAATGGACTGACCAATGAGCAGTTCTTC. Protein sequence: CASSNGLTNEQFF. The entire variable domain, with the rest obtained from reference TRBV7-2 and TRBJ2-1, is as follows: GAGVSQSPSNKVTEKGKDVELRCDPISGHTALYWYRQSLGQGLEFLIYFQGNSAPDKSGLPSDRFSAERTGGSVSTLTIQRTQQEDSAVYLCASSNGLTNEQFFGPGTRLTVL.

The chain employs TRBV11-2 and TRBJ2-3, with 7 bases identical to TRBD2. The CDR3 runs 15 residues. Per the germline V gene, CDR1 is SGHAT and CDR2 is FQNNGV. The ends lost 4 bases at V and 3 bases at J; junction bases unmatched: 7. The CDR3, as DNA: TGTGCCAGCAGCTCAGAAACGGGGGGTACAGATACGCAGTATTTT. Residues: CASSSETGGTDTQYF.

This clone was picked up one time. The genes are TRBV7-8 and TRBJ2-7, with TRBD1 identical over 7 bases. The length of the CDR3 is 15 residues. Per germline, CDR1 SGHVS and CDR2 FQNEAQ. Trimming at V came to 1 base and at J to 3 bases, leaving 6 bases not matched to a gene. The CDR3 DNA is TGTGCCAGCAGCTTAGATACCGGGACAGACTACGAGCAGTACTTC. Translation gives CASSLDTGTDYEQYF.

About this clone: Different DNA sequences within this sample yield the same CDR3. The V gene is TRBV5-1, the J gene TRBJ2-7; TRBD1 agrees at 10 bases. With 4 bases clipped from V and 2 bases from J, the junction kept 6 bases outside the gene matches. The CDR3 has 15 residues. Germline CDR1 and CDR2: SGHRS and YFSETQ. The CDR3 loop reads CASSLGGTGAYEQYF. CDR3 coding DNA: TGCGCCAGCAGCCTCGGGGGGACAGGGGCCTACGAGCAGTACTTC. The variable domain in full, with the rest retrieved from reference TRBV5-1 and TRBJ2-7, is KAGVTQTPRYLIKTRGQQVTLSCSPISGHRSVSWYQQTPGQGLQFLFEYFSETQRNKGNFPGRFSGRQFSNSRSEMNVSTLELGDSALYLCASSLGGTGAYEQYFGPGTRLTVT.

The chain carries TRBV28 and TRBJ1-2, with 9 bases that match TRBD1. This CDR3 has 15 residues. From germline, CDR1 is MDHEN and CDR2 SYDVKM. V dropped 5 bases and J dropped 5; count of bases not matched to a gene: 9. The CDR3 DNA reads as TGTGCCAGCAGTCCATTGACAGGGGGTAGTTATGGCTACACCTTC. Translated: CASSPLTGGSYGYTF.

V gene TRBV18 combines with J gene TRBJ2-4; 9 bases match TRBD1. Germline V CDR1 and CDR2: KGHSH, LQKENI. The CDR3 length is 17 residues. V lost 3 bases and J lost 1; bases outside the gene matches: 7. The CDR3 nucleotides read TGTGCCAGCTCACCGAGGACAGGGGACGCGGCCAAAAACATTCAGTACTTC. Amino acid sequence: CASSPRTGDAAKNIQYF.

This chain links TRBV19 with TRBJ1-2; 8 bases fit TRBD1. Germline values: CDR1 LNHDA, CDR2 SQIVND (reference sequence). V shed 5 bases, J shed 4 bases, and the junction held 9 bases outside the gene matches. This CDR3 has 15 amino acids. The CDR3, as DNA: TGTGCCAGTAGTCTCAAAACAGGGGGTAGCTATGGCTACACCTTC. It yields the protein CASSLKTGGSYGYTF.

V usage is TRBV4-2 and J usage is TRBJ2-1; D gene uncertain. Germline CDR1 and CDR2: LGHNA and YNFKEQ. The CDR3 length is 14 residues. The V end was cut by 0 bases, the J end by 4 bases, with 7 bases between. CDR3 nucleotide sequence: TGTGCCAGCAGCCAAGATCTGTCGTACAATGAGCAGTTCTTC. This sequence encodes CASSQDLSYNEQFF.

This clone was picked up one time. The genes are TRBV28 and TRBJ2-1, with a weak D call TRBD2 (5 bases). V was shortened by 6 bases and J by 6 bases, with 9 bases between the two germline ends. The CDR3 is 12 residues long. Germline lookup yields CDR1 MDHEN and CDR2 SYDVKM. CDR3 loop: CASRGSSNEQFF. The CDR3 DNA is TGTGCCAGCAGAGGGAGCTCCAATGAGCAGTTCTTC.

CDR3 in amino acids: CASSLGLQGKRGEQYF. CDR3 sequence (DNA): TGTGCCAGCAGCTTGGGCCTCCAGGGGAAGCGGGGCGAGCAGTACTTC. The chain employs TRBV5-4 and TRBJ2-7; tentatively, D is TRBD2 (7 bases). CDR3 length: 16 residues. The germline V and J ends were trimmed by 0 bases and 6 bases, with 19 bases remaining between them. Per the germline V gene, CDR1 is SGHNT and CDR2 is YYREEE (reference sequence).

This clone has only one observation. V gene TRBV13 combines with J gene TRBJ1-2; D perhaps matches TRBD1 (5 bases). The CDR3 runs to 16 residues. Trimming cost V 5 bases and J 6 bases, with 22 bases left between them. Germline V gene lookup returns CDR1 PRHDT and CDR2 FYEKMQ (reference sequence). The CDR3: CASSRWGETTMDGYTF. The CDR3 DNA sequence: TGTGCCAGCAGCCGATGGGGCGAAACCACCATGGATGGCTACACCTTC. Full variable domain (remainder filled in from reference TRBV13 and TRBJ1-2): AAGVIQSPRHLIKEKRETATLKCYPIPRHDTVYWYQQGPGQDPQFLISFYEKMQSDKGSIPDRFSAQQFSDYHSELNMSSLELGDSALYFCASSRWGETTMDGYTFGSGTRLTVV.